Below are 2 T cell receptor beta chains sequenced from a single sample in a study of early T cells in non-severe SARS-CoV-2 infection. TCRdb processed the 5' RACE reads anew with MiXCR; each CDR3 protein has one entry. The table lists approximately 69,000 distinct CDR3 sequences, over 9.5% of them singletons. The material sequenced was whole blood, taken at baseline. Receptors were obtained from an adult who was a healthcare worker with PCR-confirmed SARS-CoV-2 infection or an uninfected control (not recorded which).

The J gene is TRBJ2-1, the V gene TRBV10-3; 9 nucleotides align to TRBD1. The CDR3 has 15 amino acids. Looked up from germline, CDR1 is ENHRY and CDR2 is SYGVKD. V trimming: 5 bases; J trimming: 7 bases; junction bases outside the gene matches: 9. The DNA of the CDR3 is TGTGCCATCAGTTCCGGGACAGGGCTCGTAAATGAGCAGTTCTTC. Protein: CAISSGTGLVNEQFF.

In this sample, this clonotype turned up many times. The rearrangement joins TRBV7-3 to TRBJ1-1; perhaps TRBD1 as D (6 bases). Deletions cut 4 bases from V and 13 bases from J, with 22 bases between. The CDR3 runs 14 residues. The germline V gene has CDR1 SGHTA and CDR2 FQGTGA. CDR3 loop: CASSSRDGNGGVFF. The CDR3 nucleotides are TGTGCCAGCAGCTCCCGGGACGGGAACGGGGGCGTTTTCTTT. Together with reference TRBV7-3 and TRBJ1-1, the CDR3 gives the full variable domain: GAGVSQTPSNKVTEKGKYVELRCDPISGHTALYWYRQSLGQGPEFLIYFQGTGAADDSGLPNDRFFAVRPEGSVSTLKIQRTERGDSAVYLCASSSRDGNGGVFFGQGTRLTVV.